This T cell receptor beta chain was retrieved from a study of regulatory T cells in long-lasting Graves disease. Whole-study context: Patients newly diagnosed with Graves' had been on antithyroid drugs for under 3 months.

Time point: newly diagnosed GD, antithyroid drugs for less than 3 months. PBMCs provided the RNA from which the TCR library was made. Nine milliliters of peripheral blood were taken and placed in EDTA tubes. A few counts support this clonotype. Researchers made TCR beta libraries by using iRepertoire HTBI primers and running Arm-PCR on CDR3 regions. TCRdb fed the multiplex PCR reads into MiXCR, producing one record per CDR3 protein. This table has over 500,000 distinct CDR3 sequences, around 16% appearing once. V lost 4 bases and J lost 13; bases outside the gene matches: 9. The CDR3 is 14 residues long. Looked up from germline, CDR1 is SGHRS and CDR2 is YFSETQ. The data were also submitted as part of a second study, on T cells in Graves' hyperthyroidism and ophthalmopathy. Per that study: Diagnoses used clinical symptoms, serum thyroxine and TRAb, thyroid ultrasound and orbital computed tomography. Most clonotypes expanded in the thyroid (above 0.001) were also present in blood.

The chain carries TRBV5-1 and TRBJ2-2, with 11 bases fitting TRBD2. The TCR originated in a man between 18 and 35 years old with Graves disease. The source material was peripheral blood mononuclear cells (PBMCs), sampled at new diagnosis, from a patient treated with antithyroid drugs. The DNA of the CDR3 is TGCGCCAGCAGCCCGGGGACTAGCGGAGAGGGGCTGTTTTTT. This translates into CASSPGTSGEGLFF.